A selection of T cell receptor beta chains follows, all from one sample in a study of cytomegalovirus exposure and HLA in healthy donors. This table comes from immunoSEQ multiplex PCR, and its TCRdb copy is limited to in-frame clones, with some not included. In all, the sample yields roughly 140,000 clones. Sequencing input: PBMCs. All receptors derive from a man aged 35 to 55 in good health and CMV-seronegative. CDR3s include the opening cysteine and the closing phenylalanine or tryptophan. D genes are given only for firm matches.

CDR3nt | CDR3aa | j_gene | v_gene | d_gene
TGTGCCAGCAGCCTAGGGTCCGGGGGAGAGACCCAGTACTTC | CASSLGSGGETQYF | TRBJ2-5 | TRBV7-3 | .
TGTGCCAGTAGTATAATTGGGACAGTTGGGGGTGAGCAGTTCTTC | CASSIIGTVGGEQFF | TRBJ2-1 | TRBV19 | TRBD1
TGCGCCAGCAGCGTGCCATTACTAGCGGGGGGCGGGAATGAGCAGTTCTTC | CASSVPLLAGGGNEQFF | TRBJ2-1 | TRBV5-1 | TRBD2
TGCGCCAGCAGCCAAGTGGAGGCAGGTTGGGGCTACACCTTC | CASSQVEAGWGYTF | TRBJ1-2 | TRBV4-1 | .
TGTGCCAGTAGACCCAGCGCCGACTATGGCTACACCTTC | CASRPSADYGYTF | TRBJ1-2 | TRBV19 | .
TGTGCCAGCCGGAGAACTAGCGGGAACACCGGGGAGCTGTTTTTT | CASRRTSGNTGELFF | TRBJ2-2 | TRBV2 | TRBD2
TGTGCCAGCAGCTTACATTTATTAGCGGGGTTTGGCGAGACCCAGTACTTC | CASSLHLLAGFGETQYF | TRBJ2-5 | TRBV7-8 | TRBD2
TGTGCCAGCAGTGGGGGGGACTACGAGCAGTACTTC | CASSGGDYEQYF | TRBJ2-7 | TRBV2 | .
TGTGCCAGCAGTGACCTTCCTAGACCTAAGCCCCAGCATTTT | CASSDLPRPKPQHF | TRBJ1-5 | TRBV6-1 | .
TGTGCCATCAGTGAGTTCCAGGGGAAAGAGACCCAGTACTTC | CAISEFQGKETQYF | TRBJ2-5 | TRBV10-3 | .
TGTGCCAGCAGTCGGACAGGGAACCCCTACGAGCAGTACTTC | CASSRTGNPYEQYF | TRBJ2-7 | TRBV27 | TRBD1
TGTGCCAGCAGACAGGGGGGAGTAACTAATGAAAAACTGTTTTTT | CASRQGGVTNEKLFF | TRBJ1-4 | TRBV6-6 | TRBD1
TGTGCCAGCAGCCTTATCCGGGTAAGCGAGCAGTACTTC | CASSLIRVSEQYF | TRBJ2-7 | TRBV7-2 | .
TGTGCCAGCAGCAGGGGCTCTAGCGGGGGAGGAGAGACCCAGTACTTC | CASSRGSSGGGETQYF | TRBJ2-5 | TRBV5-4 | TRBD2
TGTGCCATCAGTGATAGGGACAGGGCGGGACAGCCCCAGCATTTT | CAISDRDRAGQPQHF | TRBJ1-5 | TRBV10-3 | TRBD1
TGTGCCAGCAGTTACGGGACAAGCACCGGGGAGCTGTTTTTT | CASSYGTSTGELFF | TRBJ2-2 | TRBV6-5 | .
TGTGCCAGCAGTGATATGGGGGCGAAGAACACCGGGGAGCTGTTTTTT | CASSDMGAKNTGELFF | TRBJ2-2 | TRBV2 | .
TGTGCCAGCAGCCTACTACTAGCGAGGACCGGGGAGCTGTTTTTT | CASSLLLARTGELFF | TRBJ2-2 | TRBV11-2 | TRBD2
TGTGCCAGCAGCTTAGATTCAGGGCGAACTGAAGCTTTCTTT | CASSLDSGRTEAFF | TRBJ1-1 | TRBV11-3 | .
TGTGCCAGTAGTAGAACAGGGACACCTAACTATGGCTACACCTTC | CASSRTGTPNYGYTF | TRBJ1-2 | TRBV19 | .
TGTGCCAGCAGTGAAAATTGGAGTACCAAAAACATTCAGTACTTC | CASSENWSTKNIQYF | TRBJ2-4 | TRBV6-1 | .
TGCGCCAGCAGCTGGACAGTTGGAGATGAAAAACTGTTTTTT | CASSWTVGDEKLFF | TRBJ1-4 | TRBV5-1 | .
TGTGCCAGCAGTTACTCGTTCCAGGCGGGGGGCACTGAAGCTTTCTTT | CASSYSFQAGGTEAFF | TRBJ1-1 | TRBV6-5 | .
TGTGCCAGCAGTTCGGAACTAGCGGGGGGAGATACGCAGTATTTT | CASSSELAGGDTQYF | TRBJ2-3 | TRBV6-6 | TRBD2
TGTGCCAGCAGCTCCCTACGGAGCCTTACCTACGAGCAGTACTTC | CASSSLRSLTYEQYF | TRBJ2-7 | TRBV5-4 | .
TGTGCCAGCAGCCAAGAACGGGGGAACACTGAAGCTTTCTTT | CASSQERGNTEAFF | TRBJ1-1 | TRBV4-2 | .
TGTGCCAGCAGTGAAGGAGGCGGGGTCGGGGAGCTGTTTTTT | CASSEGGGVGELFF | TRBJ2-2 | TRBV2 | .
TGTGCCACCAGCAGAGACACTCAGGGTACTGAAGCTTTCTTT | CATSRDTQGTEAFF | TRBJ1-1 | TRBV15 | .
TGTGCCAGCTCACCAAACAACTACGAGCAGTACTTC | CASSPNNYEQYF | TRBJ2-7 | TRBV18 | .
TGTGCCAGCAGCCTTTCCACCAGGGGGAACACTGAAGCTTTCTTT | CASSLSTRGNTEAFF | TRBJ1-1 | TRBV7-9 | .
TGTGCCAGCAGCCCCAGGGGTACCTCCTACGAGCAGTACTTC | CASSPRGTSYEQYF | TRBJ2-7 | TRBV13 | .
TGTGCCAGTAGAGTGTCCGGGACAGGGGATCAGCCCCAGCATTTT | CASRVSGTGDQPQHF | TRBJ1-5 | TRBV19 | TRBD1
TGTGCCATCAATTGGGTCGGGGGATCGAACACCGGGGAGCTGTTTTTT | CAINWVGGSNTGELFF | TRBJ2-2 | TRBV10-3 | .
TGTGCCAGCAGCTTAAGTTTAGCGGGGACGGACGAGCAGTACTTC | CASSLSLAGTDEQYF | TRBJ2-7 | TRBV7-3 | TRBD2
TGCGCCAGCAGCTTGGCCTCGGGGGGCTCCAGAGCTTTCTTT | CASSLASGGSRAFF | TRBJ1-1 | TRBV5-1 | .
TGTGCCAGCAGCCAAGAGGACAGCTCGATGAGCGGGCAGTACTTC | CASSQEDSSMSGQYF | TRBJ2-7 | TRBV4-2 | .
TGCAGTGCCTCAGGGAACGAGCAGTACTTC | CSASGNEQYF | TRBJ2-7 | TRBV20-1 | .
TGTGCCAGTAGTCTCTCCCAGGGGCCCGGGGAGCTGTTTTTT | CASSLSQGPGELFF | TRBJ2-2 | TRBV19 | .
TGCGCCAGTAGCTCCGGGACAACGAACACCGGGGAGCTGTTTTTT | CASSSGTTNTGELFF | TRBJ2-2 | TRBV5-1 | .
TGTGCCAGTAGTAGGGACCCAGGGGCGTCCACCTACGAGCAGTACTTC | CASSRDPGASTYEQYF | TRBJ2-7 | TRBV19 | .
TGTGCCAGCACCGAGGGCTTCTACGAGCAGTACTTC | CASTEGFYEQYF | TRBJ2-7 | TRBV6-1 | .